The 28 T cell receptor beta chains below come from one sample, sequenced in a study of human T cells and chemical hapten exposure. TCRdb reprocessed the 5' RACE reads via MiXCR and lists one record per CDR3 protein. The data hold under 85,000 distinct CDR3 sequences, with more than 7.5% observed a single time. The authors' total RNA extraction used unfractionated whole blood. These receptors were collected from a male donor in good health.

There are many counts of this clonotype. The V gene is TRBV27, the J gene TRBJ1-5, with 9 positions matching TRBD1. Trimming took 4 bases from V and 3 from J; bases not matched to a gene: 7. This CDR3 region has 16 residues. Germline V gene sequence: CDR1 MNHEY, CDR2 SMNVEV (reference sequence). This CDR3 reads CASSSGQGSLNQPQHF. The CDR3, as DNA: TGTGCCAGCAGTTCCGGACAGGGGTCGCTCAATCAGCCCCAGCATTTT.

Worth noting for this clonotype: One base away lies a much larger clone, so this may be a sequencing read error. CDR3 region: CASSPPGRPETQYF. For the CDR3, the DNA is TGTGCCAGCTCACCCCCGGGACGTCCAGAGACCCAGTACTTC. The V gene is TRBV18, the J gene TRBJ2-5; D possibly matches TRBD1 or TRBD2 (5 bases each). This CDR3 is built from 14 residues. Trimming stripped 3 bases from V and 4 bases from J, with 12 bases between. The germline CDR1 and CDR2 sequences are KGHSH and LQKENI.

This clonotype was seen repeatedly, ten times or more. J is TRBJ1-1 and V is TRBV7-8; the D gene is possibly TRBD1 (6 bases). CDR3 length: 18 amino acids. The V end lost 7 bases, the J end lost 5 bases, and 29 bases lay between the germline ends. Per germline, CDR1 SGHVS and CDR2 FQNEAQ. In nucleotides, the CDR3 is TGTGCCAGCATCCCCGACAGGTCGTCAATGGGATTGATGACTGAAGCTTTCTTT. Amino acids: CASIPDRSSMGLMTEAFF.

This clonotype showed up many times. The chain couples TRBV7-2 to TRBJ2-3; D unclear. This CDR3 spans 14 amino acids. V lost 3 bases, J lost 4 bases, and 11 bases lay in between. In germline, CDR1 is SGHTA, CDR2 FQGNSA. Here the CDR3 DNA reads TGTGCCAGCAGCTTTACACAACCTCCAGATACGCAGTATTTT. Translation: CASSFTQPPDTQYF.

This clonotype turned up a few times. The rearrangement uses TRBV9 and TRBJ2-7; TRBD1 agrees at 9 bases. J was trimmed by 2 bases and V by 0 bases; bases with no gene match: 6. This CDR3 contains 16 residues. CDR1 is SGDLS and CDR2 is YYNGEE in the germline V gene. Here the CDR3 DNA reads TGTGCCAGCAGCGTAGCAGGGGGACAGGGCACCTACGAGCAGTACTTC. The encoded protein is CASSVAGGQGTYEQYF.

The chain couples TRBV25-1 to TRBJ1-2, with 9 bases fitting TRBD1. CDR3 length: 17 residues. The trim removed 3 bases at V and 5 bases at J, leaving 13 bases unmatched. The germline V gene has CDR1 MGHDK and CDR2 SYGVNS. The CDR3 spells CASSDRGQGSPGYGYTF. CDR3 in DNA: TGTGCCAGCAGTGACCGGGGACAGGGCTCCCCTGGGTATGGCTACACCTTC.

This clonotype was detected a few times. This chain uses TRBV29-1 with TRBJ2-7, with 13 bases matching TRBD2. Germline loops: CDR1 SQVTM, CDR2 ANQGSEA. The ends lost 5 bases at V and 4 bases at J; junction bases unmatched: 8. The CDR3 is 15 amino acids. In nucleotides, the CDR3 is TGCAGCGTTTACCGTCGGACTAGCGGGAGATACGAGCAGTACTTC. Translating gives CSVYRRTSGRYEQYF.

This chain connects TRBV6-5 to TRBJ2-7; possibly TRBD1 for D (6 bases). This CDR3 region has 16 residues. Germline CDR1 reads MNHEY; CDR2 reads SVGAGI. V lost 0 bases to trimming and J lost 2 bases, with 14 bases between them. CDR3: CASSYSNVQGTYEQYF. The DNA of the CDR3 is TGTGCCAGCAGTTACTCTAACGTGCAGGGGACCTACGAGCAGTACTTC.

This clonotype was detected a few times. The V gene is TRBV6-6, the J gene TRBJ1-1, with D tentatively TRBD1 (6 bases). Germline V lookup: CDR1 MNHNY, CDR2 SVGAGI (reference sequence). The CDR3 consists of 15 residues. Trimming removed 8 bases at V and 3 bases at J, with 19 bases between. The CDR3 region is CASSGVRGDDTEAFF. CDR3 coding DNA: TGTGCCAGCTCAGGGGTAAGAGGGGACGACACTGAAGCTTTCTTT.

The sample holds many counts of this clonotype. This chain uses TRBV18 with TRBJ2-1, with D unclear. The CDR3 spans 17 residues. The germline CDR1 and CDR2 sequences are KGHSH and LQKENI. V was trimmed by 3 bases and J by 0 bases, leaving 15 bases between them. The CDR3 DNA is TGTGCCAGCTCACCTCCCTTCTCCGAGAGCTCCTACAATGAGCAGTTCTTC. Amino acid sequence: CASSPPFSESSYNEQFF.

This clonotype was seen repeatedly, ten times or more. The chain employs TRBV2 and TRBJ2-7, with D unclear. This CDR3 spans 15 amino acids. The V and J ends lost 3 bases and 6 bases respectively, with 18 bases between them. Germline CDR1 and CDR2: SNHLY and FYNNEI. The CDR3, as DNA: TGTGCCAGCAGTGACCCGAAGGTAGCTCCAGGCGAGCAGTACTTC. It translates to CASSDPKVAPGEQYF.

V gene TRBV19 combines with J gene TRBJ2-1; 10 nucleotides align to TRBD2. This CDR3 comprises 15 residues. With 5 bases clipped from V and 6 bases from J, the junction kept 7 bases outside the gene matches. CDR1 and CDR2 (germline): LNHDA, SQIVND (reference sequence). CDR3 in DNA: TGTGCCAGTAGTCCCCGGACTAGCGGAGTCAATGAGCAGTTCTTC. Translation: CASSPRTSGVNEQFF.

A note on this clonotype: Relative to the germline gene, one junction end is altered; a read error may explain this. The V and J genes are TRBV6-5 and TRBJ1-5; D is undetermined. The CDR3 totals 15 residues. Germline V gives CDR1 MNHEY, CDR2 SVGAGI. This chain's CDR3 is CASSDSRPYNQPQHF. The CDR3 DNA sequence: TGTGCCAGCAGTGACTCACGGCCCTACAATCAGCCCCAGCATTTT.

The CDR3 protein is CASSPSLGTEAFF. The CDR3 DNA follows: TGTGCCAGCAGTCCGTCGTTAGGCACTGAAGCTTTCTTT. V is TRBV27 and J is TRBJ1-1; no clear D. Germline V lookup: CDR1 MNHEY, CDR2 SMNVEV (reference sequence). CDR3 length equals 13 residues. V was cut by 5 bases and J by 4 bases, with 11 bases left in between.

Many counts were recorded for this clonotype. DNA of the CDR3: TGCGCCAGCAGCCAACCAGGGACGAAAAACATTCAGTACTTC. It is translated as CASSQPGTKNIQYF. The rearrangement uses TRBV4-1 and TRBJ2-4; the D call may be TRBD1 or TRBD2 (5 bases each). This CDR3 contains 14 residues. Germline V lookup: CDR1 MGHRA, CDR2 YSYEKL. V lost 2 bases, J lost 4 bases, and 9 bases lay in between.

V and J are TRBV7-2 and TRBJ1-5; 10 bases are shared with TRBD1. The trim removed 5 bases at V and 5 bases at J, leaving 6 bases unmatched. The V gene's germline CDR1 is SGHTA and CDR2 FQGNSA. There are 15 residues in the CDR3. Written as DNA, the CDR3 is TGTGCCAGCAGCCCGGGACAGGGGAGGTATCAGCCCCAGCATTTT. Encoded protein: CASSPGQGRYQPQHF.

This clonotype was counted many times. CDR3 protein: CSAPRGLAGNYEQYF. CDR3 DNA: TGCAGTGCTCCCCGGGGACTAGCGGGGAACTACGAGCAGTACTTC. This chain joins TRBV20-1 and TRBJ2-7; 13 positions agree with TRBD2. The germline CDR1 and CDR2 sequences are DFQATT and SNEGSKA (reference sequence). This CDR3 spans 15 amino acids. V gave up 5 bases and J gave up 3 bases; unmatched junction bases: 7.

This clonotype came up many times. V is TRBV5-1 and J is TRBJ2-5; 12 positions agree with TRBD1. From germline, CDR1 is SGHRS and CDR2 YFSETQ. The CDR3 runs 18 residues. Trimming took 1 base from V and 5 from J; bases not matched to a gene: 12. The CDR3 DNA follows: TGCGCCAGCAGCTTGAAGGGAAGACCGGGACAGGGGGCTGAGACCCAGTACTTC. It yields the protein CASSLKGRPGQGAETQYF.

This clonotype was counted ten times or more. The chain employs TRBV6-5 and TRBJ1-1; 7 bases line up with TRBD1. Germline loops: CDR1 MNHEY, CDR2 SVGAGI. With V trimmed by 6 bases and J by 5 bases, 6 bases remained unmatched. This CDR3 comprises 13 residues. The chain's CDR3 is CASSLDRWTEAFF. CDR3 sequence (DNA): TGTGCCAGCAGCCTGGACAGGTGGACTGAAGCTTTCTTT.

This clonotype was picked up many times. V and J are TRBV20-1 and TRBJ2-6, with a tentative D call TRBD1 (5 bases). V lost 5 bases, J lost 1 base, and 6 bases lay in between. This CDR3 spans 13 amino acids. Germline assignment: CDR1 DFQATT and CDR2 SNEGSKA (reference sequence). This chain's CDR3 is CSAPGSGANVLTF. CDR3 DNA sequence: TGCAGTGCTCCAGGGTCTGGGGCCAACGTCCTGACTTTC.

The chain carries TRBV6-5 and TRBJ2-7, with TRBD2 matching 13 bases. Looked up from germline, CDR1 is MNHEY and CDR2 is SVGAGI. The CDR3 consists of 16 residues. Losses at the gene ends were 5 bases for V and 4 bases for J; bases not matched to a gene: 8. The CDR3 spells CASSIRATSGGYEQYF. The CDR3 DNA is TGTGCCAGCAGTATACGGGCGACTAGCGGGGGGTACGAGCAGTACTTC.

This clonotype came up many times. This chain joins TRBV6-2 or TRBV6-3 and TRBJ2-1, with TRBD2 as a possible D gene (6 bases). The V gene's germline CDR1 is MNHEY and CDR2 SVGEGT. Trimming removed 4 bases from V and 9 bases from J, with 22 bases in between. The CDR3 spans 16 residues. The CDR3 spells CASSFSRAGTLIEQFF. CDR3 bases: TGTGCCAGCAGTTTTTCCAGGGCAGGGACTCTCATTGAGCAGTTCTTC.

This clonotype is medium-sized by share. The chain is built from TRBV6-4 and TRBJ2-3, with TRBD2 matching 7 bases. V lost 2 bases to trimming and J lost 1 base; unmatched junction nucleotides: 3. CDR3 size: 15 residues. Germline CDR1 MRHNA, CDR2 SNTAGT. DNA of the CDR3: TGTGCCAGCAGTGACGCGGCGGGGGGCACAGATACGCAGTATTTT. It codes for CASSDAAGGTDTQYF.

This clonotype has a count of ten or more. The V call is TRBV6-2 or TRBV6-3, the J call TRBJ2-1, with 8 bases lining up with TRBD2. The ends lost 2 bases at V and 9 bases at J; junction bases unmatched: 6. The germline CDR1 and CDR2 sequences are MNHEY and SVGEGT. The CDR3 covers 14 residues. In DNA, the CDR3 is TGTGCCAGCAGTTACGAACTAGCGGAAGCTGAGCAGTTCTTC. Amino acid sequence: CASSYELAEAEQFF.

This clonotype was counted at least ten times. The chain links TRBV20-1 to TRBJ1-4, with 7 bases identical to TRBD1. The V segment lost 3 bases and the J segment 7 bases; nucleotides outside the gene matches: 2. CDR3 length: 12 residues. CDR1 is DFQATT and CDR2 is SNEGSKA in the germline V gene (reference sequence). The CDR3 DNA reads TGCAGTGCTAGTCACAGGGGTGAAAAACTGTTTTTT. This encodes CSASHRGEKLFF.

This clonotype was seen at least ten times. The gene calls are TRBV12-3 or TRBV12-4 and TRBJ1-5, with TRBD1 as a possible D gene (6 bases). This CDR3 has 13 residues. Trimming stripped 5 bases from V and 8 bases from J, with 13 bases between. The CDR3 protein is CASSPGQPKPQHF. The CDR3 DNA follows: TGTGCCAGCAGTCCAGGACAGCCTAAGCCCCAGCATTTT.

This clonotype has a handful of counts. The chain has TRBV4-3 and TRBJ1-2; D gene unclear. V lost 3 bases and J 2 bases, leaving 10 bases between the germline ends. CDR3 length: 14 residues. CDR1 is LGHNA and CDR2 is YSLEER in the germline V gene. The CDR3 DNA sequence: TGCGCCAGCAGCCAGGCTGAGGGCAACTATGGCTACACCTTC. This gives the protein CASSQAEGNYGYTF.

This clonotype turned up a few times. This chain links TRBV9 with TRBJ2-3, with 9 bases matching TRBD1. The V gene end was trimmed by 0 bases and the J gene end by 3 bases; junction bases not matched to a gene: 2. Germline CDR1 SGDLS, CDR2 YYNGEE. The CDR3 runs to 15 residues. The CDR3 nucleotides read TGTGCCAGCAGCGTAGGAGGGACAGGGACAGATACGCAGTATTTT. Translating gives CASSVGGTGTDTQYF.